These 31 T cell receptor beta chains were sequenced from one sample in a study of T cell responses to AZD1222 COVID-19 vaccine. Measured with immunoSEQ multiplex PCR; TCRdb has only the in-frame clones, and not every one. The table includes 120,000 or so clones, roughly 91% detected once. Here the sequenced sample was peripheral blood, taken on day 0 of AZD1222 vaccination. These receptors originate from an adult in good health.

V and J are TRBV30 and TRBJ1-5; D gene uncertain. Germline lookup yields CDR1 GTSNPN and CDR2 SVGIG (reference sequence). There are 15 residues in the CDR3. V shed 0 bases and J shed 3 bases, with 12 bases lying between them. CDR3 DNA sequence: TGTGCCTGGAGTGTCGGGGTCTCTAACAATCAGCCCCAGCATTTT. Its protein product is CAWSVGVSNNQPQHF. The full variable domain, rest sourced from reference TRBV30 and TRBJ1-5, is SQTIHQWPATLVQPVGSPLSLECTVEGTSNPNLYWYRQAAGRGLQLLFYSVGIGQISSEVPQNLSASRPQDRQFILSSKKLLLSDSGFYLCAWSVGVSNNQPQHFGDGTRLSIL.

This clone was found once. The rearrangement links TRBV18 to TRBJ2-3; a weak D match, TRBD2 (5 bases). CDR1 is KGHSH, CDR2 LQKENI, per germline. This CDR3 region has 18 residues. V lost 2 bases and J 0 bases, leaving 18 bases between the germline ends. CDR3 loop: CASSPGPTSGASTDTQYF. DNA of the CDR3: TGTGCCAGCTCACCAGGACCCACGAGCGGAGCTAGCACAGATACGCAGTATTTT.

V is TRBV5-1 and J is TRBJ1-6; TRBD1 might be the D (6 bases). The CDR3 is 15 residues long. Trimming pared 0 bases from V and 8 bases from J, leaving 12 bases between. CDR1 is SGHRS, CDR2 YFSETQ, per germline. Written as DNA, the CDR3 is TGCGCCAGCAGCTTGGGGGACAAATTTGATTCACCCCTCCACTTT. Translating gives CASSLGDKFDSPLHF.

The chain joins TRBV5-1 to TRBJ1-1, with D tentatively TRBD1 (5 bases). The V gene's germline CDR1 is SGHRS and CDR2 YFSETQ. This CDR3 region has 14 residues. The germline V and J ends were trimmed by 2 bases and 2 bases, with 10 bases remaining between them. The CDR3: CASSLAGPNTEAFF. Written as DNA, the CDR3 is TGCGCCAGCAGCTTAGCAGGGCCCAACACTGAAGCTTTCTTT. The full variable domain, rest sourced from reference TRBV5-1 and TRBJ1-1, is KAGVTQTPRYLIKTRGQQVTLSCSPISGHRSVSWYQQTPGQGLQFLFEYFSETQRNKGNFPGRFSGRQFSNSRSEMNVSTLELGDSALYLCASSLAGPNTEAFFGQGTRLTVV.

The genes are TRBV4-1 and TRBJ2-5; D is undetermined. Germline lookup yields CDR1 MGHRA and CDR2 YSYEKL. Trimming stripped 6 bases from V and 2 bases from J, with 19 bases between. This CDR3 is built from 16 residues. The CDR3 loop is CASSGNYLVGQETQYF. The CDR3 DNA reads TGCGCCAGCAGTGGGAACTACCTTGTGGGGCAAGAGACCCAGTACTTC.

The CDR3 loop reads CASSLEGRATEAFF. The DNA for the CDR3 is TGCGCCAGCAGCTTGGAGGGCAGGGCCACTGAAGCTTTCTTT. The V gene is TRBV5-1, the J gene TRBJ1-1, with a tentative D call TRBD1 (5 bases). Trimming stripped 0 bases from V and 4 bases from J, with 10 bases between. The germline gives CDR1 SGHRS, CDR2 YFSETQ. This CDR3 spans 14 amino acids.

This clone was detected a few times. The chain employs TRBV6-5 and TRBJ1-4, with D perhaps matching TRBD1 (5 bases). Trimming took 8 bases from V and 8 from J, leaving 18 bases between them. CDR1 and CDR2 from the germline V gene are MNHEY and SVGAGI. This CDR3 comprises 14 residues. This CDR3 is CASASGGEREKLFF. CDR3 bases: TGTGCCAGCGCTTCGGGGGGTGAGAGAGAAAAACTGTTTTTT.

This sequence joins TRBV21-1 and TRBJ2-1. TRBV21-1 is listed as a pseudogene. The CDR3 covers 14 residues. DNA of the CDR3: TGTGCCAGCAGCAAAGGTATGTACGACGATGAGCAGTTCTTC. Translated: CASSKGMYDDEQFF.

The rearrangement uses TRBV20-1 and TRBJ2-4; 9 bases map to TRBD2. Germline values: CDR1 DFQATT, CDR2 SNEGSKA (reference sequence). J gave up 8 bases and V 3 bases, and 17 bases lay outside the gene matches. The CDR3 extends over 17 amino acids. The CDR3 DNA sequence: TGCAGTGCTAGTCCCCTGAGAATAGCGGGGGCCACGGACATTCAGTACTTC. Amino acids: CSASPLRIAGATDIQYF.

The chain has TRBV6-1 and TRBJ1-1; D remains unclear. The germline gives CDR1 MNHNS, CDR2 SASEGT. CDR3 size: 13 residues. With 3 bases removed from V and 1 base from J, the gap between germline ends came to 6 bases. CDR3 nucleotides: TGTGCCAGCAGTGAGGGGTGGAACACTGAAGCTTTCTTT. Protein: CASSEGWNTEAFF.

The rearrangement uses TRBV5-6 and TRBJ1-2; TRBD1 matches at 12 bases. V gave up 7 bases and J gave up 4 bases; unmatched junction bases: 5. CDR3 length: 14 residues. Germline assignment: CDR1 SGHDT and CDR2 YYEEEE. CDR3 in DNA: TGTGCCAGCGGTCGGGACAGGGGGCTCTATGGCTACACCTTC. Translated, it gives CASGRDRGLYGYTF.

This chain joins TRBV7-9 and TRBJ2-3; 12 bases map to TRBD2. The CDR3 sequence is 17 residues long. V shed 2 bases and J 2 bases; nucleotides not matched to a gene: 5. Germline CDR1 SEHNR, CDR2 FQNEAQ (reference sequence). The CDR3, as DNA: TGTGCCAGCAGCTTAATTCTAGCGGGAGGGCACACAGATACGCAGTATTTT. Translated, it gives CASSLILAGGHTDTQYF.

The chain couples TRBV27 to TRBJ1-4; D is undetermined. Germline CDR1 reads MNHEY; CDR2 reads SMNVEV (reference sequence). V dropped 8 bases and J dropped 0 bases, with 7 bases sitting between them. The CDR3 runs 13 residues. CDR3 in amino acids: CASPGSTNEKLFF. CDR3 DNA sequence: TGTGCCAGCCCCGGTTCAACTAATGAAAAACTGTTTTTT.

This chain joins TRBV7-8 and TRBJ1-6, with D perhaps TRBD1 (6 bases). This CDR3 is built from 15 residues. Trimming stripped 5 bases from V and 9 bases from J, with 17 bases between. CDR1 is SGHVS, CDR2 FQNEAQ, per germline. The CDR3: CASSGARGNGSPLHF. Here the CDR3 DNA reads TGTGCCAGCAGCGGTGCGAGGGGGAACGGTTCACCCCTCCACTTT.

The rearrangement uses TRBV11-1 and TRBJ2-2; D gene ambiguous. The germline gives CDR1 SGHAT, CDR2 FQDESV (reference sequence). Trimming shortened V by 1 base and J by 1 base, and 4 bases separated the two germline ends. The CDR3 is 14 amino acids. CDR3 nucleotides: TGTGCCAGCAGCTTAGTTGTGAACACCGGGGAGCTGTTTTTT. Its protein product is CASSLVVNTGELFF.

The chain recombines TRBV3-1 (or the pseudogene TRBV3-2) with TRBJ2-7; TRBD1 or TRBD2 may be the D gene (5 bases each). The CDR3 has 15 amino acids. The V gene's germline CDR1 is LGHDT and CDR2 YNNKEL (reference sequence). The V gene lost 4 bases and the J gene lost 7 bases, with 20 bases spanning the gap. CDR3 bases: TGTGCCAGCAGCCGACCGGGGCAGGGCTTGTGGGAGCAGTACTTC. Amino acids: CASSRPGQGLWEQYF.

V gene TRBV15 combines with J gene TRBJ2-1; D not certain. Germline V gene data show CDR1 as LNHNV and CDR2 as YYDKDF (reference sequence). This CDR3 has 13 residues. Trimming took 7 bases from V and 1 from J, leaving 8 bases between them. The CDR3 bases are TGTGCCACCAAAGCGCCGTCCTACAATGAGCAGTTCTTC. Encoded protein: CATKAPSYNEQFF.

This clone was seen a single time. The J gene is TRBJ1-2, the V gene TRBV9, with a possible D match to TRBD1 (6 bases). With 4 bases removed from V and 7 bases from J, the gap between germline ends came to 17 bases. CDR1 is SGDLS and CDR2 is YYNGEE in the germline V gene. The CDR3 contains 14 residues. CDR3 sequence (DNA): TGTGCCAGCAGCTCCGGGGGGGGCATTGTTGGCTACACCTTC. Protein sequence: CASSSGGGIVGYTF.

The rearrangement links TRBV2 to TRBJ2-3; 10 nucleotides line up with TRBD2. The J segment lost 3 bases and the V segment lost 6 bases, leaving 9 bases of the junction unmatched. The CDR3 runs to 16 residues. Germline V lookup: CDR1 SNHLY, CDR2 FYNNEI. The chain's CDR3 is CASSATLAGGTDTQYF. As DNA, the CDR3 is TGTGCCAGCAGCGCTACCTTAGCGGGAGGAACAGATACGCAGTATTTT.

The genes are TRBV7-2 and TRBJ1-6, with D possibly matching TRBD1 (5 bases). CDR1 is SGHTA and CDR2 is FQGNSA in the germline V gene. Trimming cost V 5 bases and J 5 bases, with 13 bases left between them. This CDR3 region has 15 residues. The CDR3 here is CASSPWDRNNSPLHF. DNA for the CDR3: TGTGCCAGCAGCCCTTGGGACCGGAATAATTCACCCCTCCACTTT.

CDR3 protein: CASSLGGLNEQFF. CDR3 sequence (DNA): TGCGCCAGCAGCTTGGGGGGCCTAAATGAGCAGTTCTTC. The rearrangement uses TRBV5-1 and TRBJ2-1; tentatively, D is TRBD1 (5 bases). V was cut by 0 bases and J by 7 bases, with 8 bases left in between. The CDR3 is 13 amino acids. Germline lookup yields CDR1 SGHRS and CDR2 YFSETQ.

The chain employs TRBV23-1 and TRBJ2-7; D could derive from TRBD1 or TRBD2 (5 bases each). TRBV23-1 is assigned to the ORF class and has an uncertain function. This CDR3 has 14 residues. Trimming pared 9 bases from V and 1 base from J, leaving 16 bases between. The CDR3 region has the DNA TGCGCCAGATCATCGAGGGGTCGATCCTACGAGCAGTACTTC. As protein: CARSSRGRSYEQYF.

The V call is TRBV5-6, the J call TRBJ1-4; D ambiguous. V gave up 3 bases and J gave up 4 bases, with 10 bases separating them. The CDR3 loop spans 14 amino acids. The germline V gene encodes CDR1 SGHDT and CDR2 YYEEEE. The CDR3 DNA sequence: TGTGCCAGCAGCTCCAAAGGCCTTAATGAAAAACTGTTTTTT. The encoded protein is CASSSKGLNEKLFF.

The rearrangement joins TRBV6-5 to TRBJ2-5; a weak D match, TRBD1 (5 bases). The V gene's germline CDR1 is MNHEY and CDR2 SVGAGI. V lost 6 bases, J lost 1 base, and 15 bases lay in between. This CDR3 contains 15 residues. CDR3 sequence reads: CASSLDPGSQETQYF. For the CDR3, the DNA is TGTGCCAGCAGCCTCGATCCAGGGTCCCAAGAGACCCAGTACTTC.

This chain connects TRBV7-7 to TRBJ2-5; 8 bases align to TRBD1. The junction had 3 bases not matched to a gene; V was cut back by 5 bases and J by 4 bases. The CDR3 length is 13 residues. The V gene's germline CDR1 is SSHAT and CDR2 FNYEAQ (reference sequence). The chain's CDR3 is CASSRDRGETQYF. The CDR3 bases are TGTGCCAGCAGCAGAGACAGGGGAGAGACCCAGTACTTC. The whole variable domain, remainder taken from reference TRBV7-7 and TRBJ2-5, is GAGVSQSPRYKVTKRGQDVTLRCDPISSHATLYWYQQALGQGPEFLTYFNYEAQPDKSGLPSDRFSAERPEGSISTLTIQRTEQRDSAMYRCASSRDRGETQYFGPGTRLLVL.

V usage is TRBV10-3 and J usage is TRBJ1-1, with 9 bases matching TRBD1. V was clipped by 6 bases and J by 1 base; unmatched bases: 9. Germline CDR1 ENHRY, CDR2 SYGVKD. The CDR3 sequence is 16 residues long. The CDR3, as DNA: TGTGCCATCAGCGAACAGGGGGCAGTAGGGAACACTGAAGCTTTCTTT. It is translated as CAISEQGAVGNTEAFF.

There are a few counts of this clone. The V gene is TRBV5-1, the J gene TRBJ1-1; 7 nucleotides agree with TRBD1. This CDR3 region has 16 residues. V lost 4 bases to trimming and J lost 1 base; unmatched junction nucleotides: 10. Germline lookup yields CDR1 SGHRS and CDR2 YFSETQ. CDR3 protein: CASSPGGLSQNTEAFF. The CDR3 DNA sequence: TGCGCCAGCAGCCCAGGGGGGCTATCTCAGAACACTGAAGCTTTCTTT. Full variable domain (remainder filled in from reference TRBV5-1 and TRBJ1-1): KAGVTQTPRYLIKTRGQQVTLSCSPISGHRSVSWYQQTPGQGLQFLFEYFSETQRNKGNFPGRFSGRQFSNSRSEMNVSTLELGDSALYLCASSPGGLSQNTEAFFGQGTRLTVV.

The chain couples TRBV14 to TRBJ1-2; D is uncertain. V lost 4 bases and J 4 bases, leaving 13 bases between the germline ends. Germline lookup yields CDR1 SGHDN and CDR2 FVKESK. This CDR3 contains 14 residues. CDR3 sequence: CASSRDPIGYGYTF. In DNA, the CDR3 is TGTGCCAGCAGCCGTGACCCTATCGGCTATGGCTACACCTTC. Using reference TRBV14 and TRBJ1-2 for the parts outside the CDR3, the full variable domain is EAGVTQFPSHSVIEKGQTVTLRCDPISGHDNLYWYRRVMGKEIKFLLHFVKESKQDESGMPNNRFLAERTGGTYSTLKVQPAELEDSGVYFCASSRDPIGYGYTFGSGTRLTVV.

The chain couples TRBV2 to TRBJ1-3; maybe TRBD1 (5 bases). The V and J ends lost 9 bases and 1 base respectively, with 10 bases between them. Germline V gene sequence: CDR1 SNHLY, CDR2 FYNNEI. There are 13 residues in the CDR3. The CDR3: CASNRLSGNTIYF. The CDR3 bases are TGTGCCAGTAACAGGTTATCTGGAAACACCATATATTTT.

This sequence joins TRBV9 and TRBJ1-3, with D hard to call. This CDR3 has 14 amino acids. V gave up 4 bases and J gave up 0 bases, with 8 bases separating them. CDR1 is SGDLS, CDR2 YYNGEE, per germline. Written as DNA, the CDR3 is TGTGCCAGCAGCCCTCGGAGCTCTGGAAACACCATATATTTT. Its protein product is CASSPRSSGNTIYF.

V usage is TRBV30 and J usage is TRBJ1-3; D is uncertain. This CDR3 region has 11 residues. Germline CDR1 is GTSNPN and CDR2 is SVGIG (reference sequence). The germline V and J ends were trimmed by 2 bases and 6 bases, with 5 bases remaining between them. The CDR3 nucleotides are TGTGCCTGGAGTAACCCAAACACCATATATTTT. Protein product: CAWSNPNTIYF.